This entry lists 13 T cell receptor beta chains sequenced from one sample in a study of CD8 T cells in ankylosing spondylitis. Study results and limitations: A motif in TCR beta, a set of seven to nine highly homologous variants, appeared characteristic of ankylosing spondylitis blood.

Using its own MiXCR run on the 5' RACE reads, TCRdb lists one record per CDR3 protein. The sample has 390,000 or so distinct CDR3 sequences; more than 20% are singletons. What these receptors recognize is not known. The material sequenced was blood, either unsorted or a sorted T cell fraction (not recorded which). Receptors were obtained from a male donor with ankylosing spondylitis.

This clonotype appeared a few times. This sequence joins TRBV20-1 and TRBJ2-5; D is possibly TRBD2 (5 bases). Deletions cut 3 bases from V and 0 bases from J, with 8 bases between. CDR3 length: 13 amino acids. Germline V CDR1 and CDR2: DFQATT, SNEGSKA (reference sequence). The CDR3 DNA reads TGCAGTGCTAGCGGAGGCTACCAAGAGACCCAGTACTTC. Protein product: CSASGGYQETQYF.

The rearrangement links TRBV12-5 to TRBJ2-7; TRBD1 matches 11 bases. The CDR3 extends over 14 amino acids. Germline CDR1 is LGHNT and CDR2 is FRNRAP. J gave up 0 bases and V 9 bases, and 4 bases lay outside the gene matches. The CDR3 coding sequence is TGTGCTAGCGGGGGACAGGGGGACTCCTACGAGCAGTACTTC. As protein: CASGGQGDSYEQYF.

CDR3 in DNA: TGTGCCAGCAGCTTAGGCCCCCGTGGGGCCACCGGGGAGCTGTTTTTT. As protein: CASSLGPRGATGELFF. The genes are TRBV13 and TRBJ2-2; weak D call: TRBD1 (5 bases). The germline gives CDR1 PRHDT, CDR2 FYEKMQ (reference sequence). The CDR3 runs to 16 residues. V was clipped by 0 bases and J by 4 bases, with 12 bases between them.

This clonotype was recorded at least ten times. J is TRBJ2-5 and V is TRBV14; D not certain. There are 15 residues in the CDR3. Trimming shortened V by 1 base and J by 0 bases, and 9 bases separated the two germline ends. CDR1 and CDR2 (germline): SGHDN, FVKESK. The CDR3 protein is CASSQVPTYQETQYF. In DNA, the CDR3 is TGTGCCAGCAGCCAAGTACCGACGTACCAAGAGACCCAGTACTTC.

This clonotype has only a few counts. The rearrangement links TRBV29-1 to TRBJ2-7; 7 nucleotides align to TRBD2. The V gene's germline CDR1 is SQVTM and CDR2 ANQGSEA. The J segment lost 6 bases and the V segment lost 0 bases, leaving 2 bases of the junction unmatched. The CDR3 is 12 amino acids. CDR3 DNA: TGCAGCGTTGAAGAGGGGGGGGTCGAGCAGTACTTC. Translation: CSVEEGGVEQYF.

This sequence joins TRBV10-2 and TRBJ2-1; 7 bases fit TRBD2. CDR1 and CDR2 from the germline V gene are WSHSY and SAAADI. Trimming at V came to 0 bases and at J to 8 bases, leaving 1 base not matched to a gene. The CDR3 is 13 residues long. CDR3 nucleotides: TGCGCCAGCAGTGAGTCAGGGAGGGATGAGCAGTTCTTC. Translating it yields CASSESGRDEQFF.

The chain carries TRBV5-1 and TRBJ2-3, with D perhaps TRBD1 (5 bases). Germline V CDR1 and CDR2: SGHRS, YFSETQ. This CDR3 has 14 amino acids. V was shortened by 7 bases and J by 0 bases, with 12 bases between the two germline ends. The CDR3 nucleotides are TGCGCCAGCTCTACAGGACCTAGCACAGATACGCAGTATTTT. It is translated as CASSTGPSTDTQYF.

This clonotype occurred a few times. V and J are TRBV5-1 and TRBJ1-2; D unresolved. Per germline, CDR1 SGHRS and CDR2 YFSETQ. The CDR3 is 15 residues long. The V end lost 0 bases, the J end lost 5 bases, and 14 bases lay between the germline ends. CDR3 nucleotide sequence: TGCGCCAGCAGCTTGGATGGAGGCCTCGGGTATGGCTACACCTTC. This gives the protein CASSLDGGLGYGYTF.

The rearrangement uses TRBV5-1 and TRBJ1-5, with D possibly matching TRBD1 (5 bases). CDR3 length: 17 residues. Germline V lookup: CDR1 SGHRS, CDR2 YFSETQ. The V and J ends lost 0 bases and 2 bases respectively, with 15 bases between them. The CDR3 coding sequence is TGCGCCAGCAGCTTGGGGGGGTTTGAACCGCGCAATCAGCCCCAGCATTTT. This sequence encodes CASSLGGFEPRNQPQHF.

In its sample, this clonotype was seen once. CDR3 sequence: CASSVAPFGTEAFF. The CDR3 region has the DNA TGTGCCAGCAGCGTAGCCCCCTTCGGCACTGAAGCTTTCTTT. The rearrangement links TRBV9 to TRBJ1-1; the D is unclear. Trimming took off 0 bases at V and 4 bases at J, with 10 bases between the two ends. This CDR3 comprises 14 residues. Germline CDR1 SGDLS, CDR2 YYNGEE.

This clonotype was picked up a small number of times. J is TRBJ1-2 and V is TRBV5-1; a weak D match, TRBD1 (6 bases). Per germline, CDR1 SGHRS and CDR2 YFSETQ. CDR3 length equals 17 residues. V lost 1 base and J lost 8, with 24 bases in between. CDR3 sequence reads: CASSLFIQRDTSRGYTF. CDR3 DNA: TGCGCCAGCAGCTTGTTTATCCAGAGGGACACCTCTCGAGGCTACACCTTC.

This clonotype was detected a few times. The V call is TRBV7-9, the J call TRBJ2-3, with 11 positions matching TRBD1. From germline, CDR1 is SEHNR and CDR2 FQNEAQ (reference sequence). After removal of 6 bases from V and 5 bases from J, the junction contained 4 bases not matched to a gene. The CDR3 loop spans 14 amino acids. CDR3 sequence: CASSSGQGVDTQYF. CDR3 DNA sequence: TGTGCCAGCAGTTCGGGACAGGGGGTAGATACGCAGTATTTT.

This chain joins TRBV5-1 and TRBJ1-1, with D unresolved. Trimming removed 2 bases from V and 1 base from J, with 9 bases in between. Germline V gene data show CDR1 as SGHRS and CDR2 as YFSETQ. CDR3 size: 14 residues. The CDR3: CASSFSGSNTEAFF. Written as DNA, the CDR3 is TGCGCCAGCAGCTTCTCGGGGTCGAACACTGAAGCTTTCTTT.